The 12 T cell receptor beta chains in this list originate from one sample, sequenced in a study of OX40 agonist ivuxolimab in advanced cancers. Receptors were amplified or captured by the immunoSEQ multiplex PCR assay. TCRdb's version of the immuneACCESS table is confined to in-frame rearrangements and falls short of the full clone set. An unresolved V gene accounts for under half of the shortfall where checked; the remainder is of unknown origin. The sample contains tens of thousands of clones, under 90% of them found a single time. The ten largest clones represent about 1.5% of the sample. Here the sequenced sample was CD4+ or CD8+ T cells sorted from blood, taken in a trial of the OX40 agonist ivuxolimab. The receptors come from an adult with an advanced solid tumor such as melanoma, head and neck, liver or kidney cancer.

The chain is built from TRBV5-1 and TRBJ2-1; D remains unclear. The CDR3 runs 13 residues. Deletions cut 7 bases from V and 4 bases from J, with 12 bases between. Germline loops: CDR1 SGHRS, CDR2 YFSETQ. The CDR3 nucleotides are TGCGCCAGCCGTCCGAGCGAATACAATGAGCAGTTCTTC. Translation: CASRPSEYNEQFF.

The chain combines TRBV19 with TRBJ1-1, with TRBD1 identical over 7 bases. CDR3 length: 15 residues. CDR1 and CDR2 from the germline V gene are LNHDA and SQIVND (reference sequence). Germline trimming cut 6 bases from V and 2 bases from J; bases unmatched to any gene: 9. In DNA form, the CDR3 reads TGTGCCAGTAGCCTCTATGGGACAGCAAACACTGAAGCTTTCTTT. As protein: CASSLYGTANTEAFF. The variable domain in full, with the rest retrieved from reference TRBV19 and TRBJ1-1, is DGGITQSPKYLFRKEGQNVTLSCEQNLNHDAMYWYRQDPGQGLRLIYYSQIVNDFQKGDIAEGYSVSREKKESFPLTVTSAQKNPTAFYLCASSLYGTANTEAFFGQGTRLTVV.

The genes are TRBV5-1 and TRBJ2-7; TRBD1 might be the D (5 bases). Germline V lookup: CDR1 SGHRS, CDR2 YFSETQ. The CDR3 length is 14 residues. V was clipped by 0 bases and J by 0 bases, with 7 bases between them. The CDR3 nucleotides read TGCGCCAGCAGCTTGGGACAGAACTCCTACGAGCAGTACTTC. Translated: CASSLGQNSYEQYF.

V and J are TRBV12-5 and TRBJ2-3, with D unresolved. The CDR3 sequence is 14 residues long. V was shortened by 5 bases and J by 5 bases, with 14 bases between the two germline ends. CDR1 LGHNT and CDR2 FRNRAP come from the germline V gene. CDR3 amino acids: CASGLQTSQDTQYF. In nucleotides, the CDR3 is TGTGCTAGTGGTCTCCAAACGTCACAAGATACGCAGTATTTT.

This rearrangement joins TRBV5-4 to TRBJ1-1; D unclear. V dropped 0 bases and J dropped 2 bases, with 8 bases sitting between them. CDR1 SGHNT and CDR2 YYREEE come from the germline V gene (reference sequence). The CDR3 extends over 14 amino acids. The CDR3 region has the DNA TGTGCCAGCAGCTTGGAACCCACCAACACTGAAGCTTTCTTT. Amino acids: CASSLEPTNTEAFF.

This clone appeared a few times. The V and J genes are TRBV2 and TRBJ1-2; D possibly corresponds to TRBD1 (5 bases). This CDR3 region has 12 residues. Deletions cut 2 bases from V and 4 bases from J, with 5 bases between. Germline V gives CDR1 SNHLY, CDR2 FYNNEI. CDR3 DNA sequence: TGTGCCAGCAGTGAACAGGGCTATGGCTACACCTTC. This codes for CASSEQGYGYTF. The whole variable domain, filled in from reference TRBV2 and TRBJ1-2, reads EPEVTQTPSHQVTQMGQEVILRCVPISNHLYFYWYRQILGQKVEFLVSFYNNEISEKSEIFDDQFSVERPDGSNFTLKIRSTKLEDSAMYFCASSEQGYGYTFGSGTRLTVV.

The rearrangement uses TRBV7-2 and TRBJ2-7; D remains ambiguous. This CDR3 comprises 14 residues. The germline gives CDR1 SGHTA, CDR2 FQGNSA. V lost 4 bases to trimming and J lost 0 bases, with 10 bases between them. CDR3 residues: CASSYSRSSYEQYF. DNA of the CDR3: TGTGCCAGCAGCTACTCTAGGAGCTCCTACGAGCAGTACTTC.

This chain joins TRBV15 and TRBJ2-2, with 9 positions matching TRBD1. V was pared by 1 base and J by 3 bases, with 3 bases of the junction left unmatched. Germline CDR1 reads LNHNV; CDR2 reads YYDKDF (reference sequence). The CDR3 is 16 amino acids. The CDR3 nucleotides read TGTGCCACCAGCAGAGGGGACAGGGCCTACACCGGGGAGCTGTTTTTT. It yields the protein CATSRGDRAYTGELFF.

This clone was observed once. This chain joins TRBV18 and TRBJ1-1; 8 bases map to TRBD1. CDR3 length: 12 amino acids. The V and J ends lost 3 bases and 11 bases, in that order; junction bases with no gene match: 5. Germline V gene data show CDR1 as KGHSH and CDR2 as LQKENI. This chain's CDR3 is CASSPPTGVAFF. CDR3 in DNA: TGTGCCAGCTCACCGCCGACAGGGGTGGCTTTCTTT.

A single count supports this clone. The chain links TRBV25-1 to TRBJ1-2; D gene ambiguous. Trimming removed 0 bases from V and 3 bases from J, with 11 bases in between. The length of the CDR3 is 15 residues. Germline V gene lookup returns CDR1 MGHDK and CDR2 SYGVNS. CDR3 DNA: TGTGCCAGCAGTGAATATGGAGGGTCGGACTATGGCTACACCTTC. Its protein product is CASSEYGGSDYGYTF.

The gene calls are TRBV5-8 and TRBJ2-7; the match to TRBD1 covers 7 bases. CDR1 SGHTS and CDR2 YDEGEE come from the germline V gene. The V gene end was trimmed by 0 bases and the J gene end by 2 bases; junction bases not matched to a gene: 8. The CDR3 is 16 amino acids. The CDR3 DNA reads as TGTGCCAGCAGCTTGGCAGGGGACAGTACCACCTACGAGCAGTACTTC. This encodes CASSLAGDSTTYEQYF.

V and J are TRBV7-9 and TRBJ2-1; no definite D call. The ends were cut back, 1 base at V and 2 bases at J, with 6 bases in the middle. The germline V gene has CDR1 SEHNR and CDR2 FQNEAQ (reference sequence). This CDR3 spans 14 amino acids. CDR3 nucleotides: TGTGCCAGCAGCTTAGAATTAGCCTACAATGAGCAGTTCTTC. Its translation is CASSLELAYNEQFF.